This T cell receptor (beta chain) was captured in a study of T cell responses to AZD1222 COVID-19 vaccine (dated by TCRdb to 2020 to 2023). Regarding the study in general: AZD1222 recipients with second doses at about 4 weeks or about 12 weeks were pooled, because spike-specific TCR depth and breadth did not differ between schedules. TCR sequencing was performed for roughly 250 trial participants, of whom roughly 200 were given two doses of AZD1222 and roughly 25 were given two doses of MenACWY control vaccine. Trial participants were enrolled by age into subgroups of 18-55, 56-69 and 70-plus years, and around 150, 28 and 57 TCR-sequenced participants, respectively, were included in these subgroups. Broad study findings and their caveats: Spike-specific TCR breadth and depth rose significantly after two AZD1222 doses compared with day 0 and with MenACWY recipients. The 56-69-year group was small, and its depth increase did not reach significance, likely because of low power. Conclusions about previously exposed vaccinees are limited, since just six AZD1222 recipients were seropositive for SARS-CoV-2 at baseline. The whole spike protein was spanned by vaccine-associated CD4 TCRs, and dominant responses were seen in regions 160-218 and 743-854. Participants were mostly white British and included more females than males, and it was suggested by the authors that clonal diversity may have been underestimated. Reportedly, almost half of the unique spike-specific TCRs recognized epitopes lying outside the regions that are mutated in the B.1.351 and B.1.1.7 variants. Because no day 14 peak-response samples were available, the repertoires could be characterized only after the peak T cell response.

The CDR3 regions of human TCRbeta chains were subjected to immunosequencing. The authors' analysis ran thus. Repertoire TCRs were checked for matches against a reference library of SARS-CoV-2-specific TCRs that had been generated using the MIRA antigen-specificity platform. Breadth meant the fraction of unique TCRs that were SARS-CoV-2-associated, whereas depth meant the fraction of total T cells that were SARS-CoV-2-associated. Each spike-specific TCR was assigned to its reactive spike region and to a CD4 or CD8 class using the MIRA data. Log10-transformed breadth and depth values were compared by one-way ANOVA with Sidak's multiple comparisons tests. The source is immuneACCESS, and TCRdb retained only in-frame sequences with V and J called. Part of the clones is not carried over; for the studies checked, unresolved V genes explain less than half of this, and the remainder is unexplained. V, J and clone size derive from that table, while D and trimming were established from the DNA sequence. Within this sample are 98,000 or so clones, with around 84% of them counted one time only. Together, the top ten hold less than 3.5% of the sample.

The time point label, as the study defines it: baseline before first vaccination. Vaccinee samples came from UK trials COV001 and COV002, including a single-blind randomized controlled phase 2/3 trial of AZD1222 (ChAdOx1 nCoV-19) in healthy adults. For TCRbeta chain sequencing, PBMC samples were collected from trial participants at day 0 and at day 28 after the second dose. For this clone: Its antigen has not been determined. Base qualities are missing; no much larger clone stands one base away.

This TCR was recovered from an adult in good health. The sequencing here drew on peripheral blood, taken on day 0 of AZD1222 vaccination.

The CDR3 in this case is CASSSGQGGSYTQYF. The base sequence is TGCGCCAGCAGCTCTGGACAGGGGGGATCTTATACGCAGTATTTT. This sequence uses TRBV5-1 and TRBJ2-3, with TRBD1 matching 10 junction bases. The CDR3 sequence holds 15 residues, the cysteine and phenylalanine included. Solely the CDR3 DNA is kept, with 45 bases framed from the first base. Reading the germline V gene gives CDR1 SGHRS and CDR2 YFSETQ. The junction shows trimming of 3 bases on V and 7 bases on J, and the gene matches do not reach 8 bases of it.